This paragraph covers one TCR beta chain sequence. Its antigen is not identified. Primers included in the PCR were 60 Vbeta and 13 Jbeta primers. Clones were read by immunoSEQ multiplex PCR, and TCRdb kept only the in-frame ones, dropping some. This table holds 100,000 to 120,000 clones, around 82% found once. Trimming took 1 base from V and 1 from J; bases not matched to a gene: 6. Germline V CDR1 and CDR2: MGHRA, YSYEKL. This CDR3 is 16 amino acids long. This entry belongs to a study of cytomegalovirus exposure and HLA in healthy donors. Study-wide context: From donors who were HLA-typed, an early data release held 81 million or so unique TCRs. Most donors, 81% of approximately 400 genotyped, fell in the Caucasian-associated ancestry cluster. Whole-study findings and limits: Diagnosis of cytomegalovirus status made by the classifier reportedly showed high specificity and sensitivity. Some TCR beta chains (more than 150 of them) were listed as cytomegalovirus-associated.

Source material: PBMCs. The chain links TRBV4-1 to TRBJ2-5, with 7 positions matching TRBD2. The receptor was isolated from a woman in her 30s in good health and CMV-seropositive. CDR3 residues: CASSQGRLAGQETQYF. CDR3 sequence (DNA): TGCGCCAGCAGCCAAGGAAGACTAGCAGGCCAAGAGACCCAGTACTTC.